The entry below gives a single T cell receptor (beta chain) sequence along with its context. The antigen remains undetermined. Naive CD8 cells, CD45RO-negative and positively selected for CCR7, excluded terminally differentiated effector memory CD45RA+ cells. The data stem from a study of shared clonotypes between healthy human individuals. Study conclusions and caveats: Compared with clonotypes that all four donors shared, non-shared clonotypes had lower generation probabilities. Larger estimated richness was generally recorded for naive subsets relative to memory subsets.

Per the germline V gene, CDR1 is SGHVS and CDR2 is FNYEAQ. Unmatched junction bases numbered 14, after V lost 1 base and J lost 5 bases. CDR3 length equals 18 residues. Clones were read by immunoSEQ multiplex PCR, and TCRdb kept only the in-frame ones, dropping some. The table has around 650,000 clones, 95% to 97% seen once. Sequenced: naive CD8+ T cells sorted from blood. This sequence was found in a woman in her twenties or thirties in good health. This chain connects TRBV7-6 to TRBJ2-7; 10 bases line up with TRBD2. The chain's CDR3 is CASSLVESQREGSHEQYF. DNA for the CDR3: TGTGCCAGCAGCTTAGTAGAGTCACAGCGGGAGGGAAGCCACGAGCAGTACTTC.